This T cell receptor (beta chain) was sequenced in a study of blood T cell repertoires in COVID-19 (dated by TCRdb to the early 2020s). Context from the whole study: The collaborator samples originated in the United States, Italy and Spain and spanned the acute and convalescent phases of COVID-19. The material from the prospective study consisted of cDNA or gDNA derived from T cells, B-cell-depleted T cells, or PBMCs. Deeply sampled blood TCRbeta repertoires from subjects exposed to, actively infected with, or recovered from COVID-19 were included in the dataset. The repertoires were released in a freely available public database meant as a resource for research on the immune response to SARS-CoV-2. The samples were drawn from the first 160 participants of the ongoing ImmuneRACE study and from over a thousand subjects provided by 6 global collaborators. The sample metadata nearly always contained a de-identified subject ID, COVID-19 status, age in years and sex. Where HLA class I and class II types were available, the types were taken from metadata supplied by the sample provider, not from assay-based typing. Points the paper makes about the study in general: How much clinical and demographic metadata was included differed by source and by participant, and the metadata was provided uncurated.

In this sample, this clone turned up once. The antigen it recognizes is unknown. Base-call qualities are not available, and no considerably larger clone is one nucleotide away. The immunoSEQ Assay, a bias-controlled multiplex PCR, was used to amplify TCRbeta CDR3 regions from genomic DNA. On the study's bioinformatics: The number of nucleated cells in each sample was estimated from the amplification of reference gene primers within the assay. Sequence reads were collapsed and filtered to measure the absolute abundance of every unique TCRbeta CDR3 rearrangement. Productive Simpson clonality was computed per sample as the square root of Simpson's diversity index over productive rearrangements. TCRdb took over this immuneACCESS table, retaining in-frame rearrangements with V and J assigned. Such tables are incomplete; in checked studies, under half of the missing clones stem from an unresolved V gene, and the remainder is unexplained. V, J and clone size are taken as reported in that table, and D and trimming were inferred from the DNA itself. The sample yields approximately 250,000 clones; around four fifths were counted once. The top ten clones comprise just under 6.5% of the sample.

A distance of 16 bases separates the germline ends of V and J, which lose 4 bases and 2 bases respectively. CDR1 and CDR2 are drawn from the germline V gene: SGHRS, YFSETQ. The CDR3 runs 15 residues from the cysteine to the phenylalanine. Only CDR3 DNA is held: 45 bases, read in frame from base 1. Each collaborating institution followed its own protocols to collect whole blood in K2EDTA tubes. For TCRbeta analysis, collaborator samples were shipped as frozen whole blood, as isolated PBMCs, or as DNA extracted from either sample type. The rearrangement combines TRBV5-1 with TRBJ2-7; D gene: possibly TRBD1, on 6 matching bases. The clonotype comes from a woman aged 55-70 years with active or convalescent COVID-19. Sequencing was done on a sample of peripheral blood. Read as DNA, the sequence is TGCGCCAGCAGCACCCGTAGGCAGGGGCCCTACGAGCAGTACTTC. It codes for CASSTRRQGPYEQYF.